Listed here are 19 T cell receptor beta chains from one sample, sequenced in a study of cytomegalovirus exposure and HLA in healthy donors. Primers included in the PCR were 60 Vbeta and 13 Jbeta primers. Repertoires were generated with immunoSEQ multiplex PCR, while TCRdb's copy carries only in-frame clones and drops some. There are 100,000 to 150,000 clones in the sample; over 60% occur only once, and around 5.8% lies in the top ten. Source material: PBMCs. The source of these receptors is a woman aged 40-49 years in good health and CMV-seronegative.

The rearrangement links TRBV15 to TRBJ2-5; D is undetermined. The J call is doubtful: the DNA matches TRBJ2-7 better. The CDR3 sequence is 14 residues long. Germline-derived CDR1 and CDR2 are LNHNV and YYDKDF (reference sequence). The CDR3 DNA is TGTGCCACCAGCAGAGATGGGCCGGCCTACGAGCAGTACTTC. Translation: CATSRDGPAYEQYF.

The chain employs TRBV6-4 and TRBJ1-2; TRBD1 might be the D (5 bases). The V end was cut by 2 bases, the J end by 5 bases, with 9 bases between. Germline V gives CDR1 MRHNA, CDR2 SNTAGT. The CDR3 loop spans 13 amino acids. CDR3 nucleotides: TGTGCCAGCAGTGACGCGGCAGGGTATGGCTACACCTTC. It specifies CASSDAAGYGYTF.

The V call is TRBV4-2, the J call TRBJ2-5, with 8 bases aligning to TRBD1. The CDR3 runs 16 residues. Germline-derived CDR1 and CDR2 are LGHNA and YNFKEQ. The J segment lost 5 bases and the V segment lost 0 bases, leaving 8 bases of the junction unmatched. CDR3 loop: CASSQEGPGGVETQYF. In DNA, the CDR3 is TGTGCCAGCAGCCAAGAGGGGCCAGGGGGCGTGGAGACCCAGTACTTC.

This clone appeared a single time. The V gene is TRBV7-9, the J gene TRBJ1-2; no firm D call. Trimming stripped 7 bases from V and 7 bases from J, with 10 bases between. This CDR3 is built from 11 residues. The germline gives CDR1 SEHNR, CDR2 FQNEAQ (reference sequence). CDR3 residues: CASNRVSGYTF. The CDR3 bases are TGTGCCAGCAACCGGGTATCTGGCTACACCTTC.

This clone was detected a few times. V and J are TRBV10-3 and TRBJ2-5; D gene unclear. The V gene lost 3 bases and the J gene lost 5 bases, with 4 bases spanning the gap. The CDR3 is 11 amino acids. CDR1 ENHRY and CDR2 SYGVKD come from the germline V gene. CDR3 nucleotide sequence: TGTGCCATCAGTGACCGGGAGACCCAGTACTTC. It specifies CAISDRETQYF.

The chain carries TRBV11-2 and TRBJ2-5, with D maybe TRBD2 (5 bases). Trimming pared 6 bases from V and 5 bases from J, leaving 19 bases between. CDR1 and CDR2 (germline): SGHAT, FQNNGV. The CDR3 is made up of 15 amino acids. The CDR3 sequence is CASSIGLAGGETQYF. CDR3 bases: TGTGCCAGCAGTATCGGACTGGCGGGCGGGGAGACCCAGTACTTC.

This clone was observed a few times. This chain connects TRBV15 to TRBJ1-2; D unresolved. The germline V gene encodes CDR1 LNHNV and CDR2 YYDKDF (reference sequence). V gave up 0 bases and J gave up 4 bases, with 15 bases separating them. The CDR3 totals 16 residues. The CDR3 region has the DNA TGTGCCACCAGCAGAGATCAAGCGGAGACCGCCTATGGCTACACCTTC. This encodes CATSRDQAETAYGYTF.

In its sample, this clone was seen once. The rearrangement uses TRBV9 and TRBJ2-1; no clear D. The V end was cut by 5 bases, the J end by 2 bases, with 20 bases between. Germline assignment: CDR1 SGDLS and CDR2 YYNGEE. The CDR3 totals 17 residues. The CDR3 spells CASRPSPPETPYNEQFF. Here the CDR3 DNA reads TGTGCCAGCAGGCCCTCCCCACCGGAGACCCCCTACAATGAGCAGTTCTTC.

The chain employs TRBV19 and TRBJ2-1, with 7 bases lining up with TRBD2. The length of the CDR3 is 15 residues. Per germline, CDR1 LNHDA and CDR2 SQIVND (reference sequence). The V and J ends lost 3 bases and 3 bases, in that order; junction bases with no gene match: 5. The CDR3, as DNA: TGTGCCAGTAGTATGGGGCTAGCGGACTACAATGAGCAGTTCTTC. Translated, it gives CASSMGLADYNEQFF.

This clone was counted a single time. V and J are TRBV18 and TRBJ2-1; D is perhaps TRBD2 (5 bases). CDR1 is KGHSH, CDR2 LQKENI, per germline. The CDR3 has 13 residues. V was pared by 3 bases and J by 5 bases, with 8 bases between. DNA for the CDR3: TGTGCCAGCTCACCCGGACTCAACAATGAGCAGTTCTTC. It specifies CASSPGLNNEQFF.

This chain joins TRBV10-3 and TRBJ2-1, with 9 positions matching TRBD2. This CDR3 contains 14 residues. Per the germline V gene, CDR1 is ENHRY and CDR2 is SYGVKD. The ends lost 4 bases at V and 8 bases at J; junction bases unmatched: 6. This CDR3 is CAISGREGQHEQFF. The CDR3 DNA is TGTGCCATCAGTGGGCGGGAGGGCCAGCATGAGCAGTTCTTC.

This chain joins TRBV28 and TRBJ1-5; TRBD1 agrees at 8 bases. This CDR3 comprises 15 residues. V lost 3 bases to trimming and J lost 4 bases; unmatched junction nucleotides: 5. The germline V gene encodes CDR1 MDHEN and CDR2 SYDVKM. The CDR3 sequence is CASSFRTGGNQPQHF. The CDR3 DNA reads TGTGCCAGCAGTTTTAGAACAGGGGGTAATCAGCCCCAGCATTTT.

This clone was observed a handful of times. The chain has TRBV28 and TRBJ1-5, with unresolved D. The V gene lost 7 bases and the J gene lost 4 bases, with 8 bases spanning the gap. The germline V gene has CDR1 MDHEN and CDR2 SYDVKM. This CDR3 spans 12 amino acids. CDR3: CASTRVNQPQHF. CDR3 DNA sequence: TGTGCCAGCACCCGGGTTAATCAGCCCCAGCATTTT.

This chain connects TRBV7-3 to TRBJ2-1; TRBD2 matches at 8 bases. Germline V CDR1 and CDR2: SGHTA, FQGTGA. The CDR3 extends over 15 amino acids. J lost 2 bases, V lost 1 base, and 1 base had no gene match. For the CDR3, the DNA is TGTGCCAGCAGCTTAAGGCGGGAGGCCTACAATGAGCAGTTCTTC. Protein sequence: CASSLRREAYNEQFF.

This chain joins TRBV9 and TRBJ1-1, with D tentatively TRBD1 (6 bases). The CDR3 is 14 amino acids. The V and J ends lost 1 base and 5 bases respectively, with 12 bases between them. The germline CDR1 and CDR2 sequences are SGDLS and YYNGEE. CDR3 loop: CASSVTFRGTEAFF. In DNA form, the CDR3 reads TGTGCCAGCAGCGTAACCTTTAGGGGGACTGAAGCTTTCTTT.

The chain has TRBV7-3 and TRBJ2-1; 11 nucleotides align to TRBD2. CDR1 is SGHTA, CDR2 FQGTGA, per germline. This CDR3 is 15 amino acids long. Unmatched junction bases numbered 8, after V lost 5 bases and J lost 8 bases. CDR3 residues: CASSKLAGVLHEQFF. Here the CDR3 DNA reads TGTGCCAGCAGCAAACTAGCGGGAGTTCTGCATGAGCAGTTCTTC. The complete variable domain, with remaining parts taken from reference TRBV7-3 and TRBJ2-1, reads GAGVSQTPSNKVTEKGKYVELRCDPISGHTALYWYRQSLGQGPEFLIYFQGTGAADDSGLPNDRFFAVRPEGSVSTLKIQRTERGDSAVYLCASSKLAGVLHEQFFGPGTRLTVL.

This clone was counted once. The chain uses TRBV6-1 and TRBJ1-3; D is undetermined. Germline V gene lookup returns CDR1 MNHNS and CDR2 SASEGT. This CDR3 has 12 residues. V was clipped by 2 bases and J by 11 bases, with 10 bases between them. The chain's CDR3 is CASSENGVSIYF. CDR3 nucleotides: TGTGCCAGCAGTGAAAACGGGGTCTCCATATATTTT.

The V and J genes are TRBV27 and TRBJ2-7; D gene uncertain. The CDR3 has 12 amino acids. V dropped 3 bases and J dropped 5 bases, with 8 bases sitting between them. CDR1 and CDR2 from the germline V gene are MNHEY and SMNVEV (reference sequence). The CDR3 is CASSFSRDEQYF. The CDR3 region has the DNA TGTGCCAGCAGTTTCAGCCGGGACGAGCAGTACTTC.

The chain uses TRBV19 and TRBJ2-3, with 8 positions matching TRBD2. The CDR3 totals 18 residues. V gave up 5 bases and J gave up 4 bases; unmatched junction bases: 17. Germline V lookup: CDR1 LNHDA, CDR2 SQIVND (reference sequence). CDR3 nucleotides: TGTGCCAGTAGTGTCACCGGGACTAGTATTGGTGGAGCAGATACGCAGTATTTT. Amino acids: CASSVTGTSIGGADTQYF.